This T cell receptor beta chain was found in a study of shared T cell receptors in the human thymus. Assay: immunoSEQ multiplex PCR; the TCRdb copy retains only in-frame clones and omits some. The sample yields under 850,000 clones, approximately 88% seen once. V was trimmed by 8 bases and J by 0 bases, leaving 17 bases between them. Germline V lookup: CDR1 GTSNPN, CDR2 SVGIG (reference sequence). The CDR3 is 15 residues long. Another study also made use of these data, one on human thymus T cells.

The receptor's source is a boy younger than two with a congenital heart defect. Sequencing was performed on thymocytes. This chain connects TRBV30 to TRBJ2-1, with D maybe TRBD2 (6 bases). DNA for the CDR3: TGTGCCCGGCAGGGAGGTATCACCTCCTACAATGAGCAGTTCTTC. Its translation: CARQGGITSYNEQFF. Variable domain in full (rest from reference TRBV30 and TRBJ2-1): SQTIHQWPATLVQPVGSPLSLECTVEGTSNPNLYWYRQAAGRGLQLLFYSVGIGQISSEVPQNLSASRPQDRQFILSSKKLLLSDSGFYLCARQGGITSYNEQFFGPGTRLTVL.